This entry features one T cell receptor beta chain sequence. The table lists this clonotype with many counts. Its antigen remains undetermined. Base qualities are missing; no much larger clone stands one base away. This sample was included in a study of breast tumors, draining lymph nodes, adjacent tissues (TCRdb year 2016). About the full investigation: In breast cancer patients, the study compared the TCR beta repertoires of tumor, adjacent nontumor tissue and axillary lymph nodes. In human breast cancer, the study set out to assess how tumor, surrounding tissue and draining lymph node repertoires relate to one another and whether T cells might be exchanged between them.

As encoded in the germline V gene (reference sequence), CDR1 is GTSNPN while CDR2 is SVGIG. The germline V end is reduced by 1 base and the J end by 5 bases; junction bases left unmatched: 13. Inclusive of the bounding cysteine and phenylalanine, the CDR3 is 16 residues long. Only the CDR3 portion is preserved as DNA: 48 bases, with reading frame beginning at the first base. Sequencing used an Illumina HiSeq 2000. TCR beta chain libraries were generated through multiplex PCR amplification. The amplified TCR beta chain products were analyzed by high-throughput sequencing. The public sequencing data were trimmed at Q25 with fastp and processed into clonotypes with MiXCR by TCRdb, which kept only in-frame beta chains. Under each unique CDR3 protein, matching rows form one entry showing the most common genes and DNA. This sample lists about 25,000 distinct CDR3 sequences; 23% were detected once. The ten largest clones represent about 13% of the sample.

Overall results and qualifications from the work: The similarity between tumor and nontumor tissue repertoires was significantly greater in luminal-like breast cancer than in basal-like breast cancer. The conclusion that tumor T cells originate in lymph nodes was presented as consistent with a hypothesis rather than as directly demonstrated. The data were judged consistent with most tumor T cells deriving from the lymph node and then expanding within tumor tissue. Tumors showed preferential V and J gene usage, and their T-cell repertoire diversity fell below that of lymph nodes yet above that of nontumor tissue.

Material: breast tumor tissue. The sequence came from a female donor with breast cancer. Some clones in this sample may be carry-over from other donors' samples. The chain was built from TRBV30 and TRBJ2-7, with 8 bases in between that match TRBD2. CDR3 reads: CAWSAPGRAYIDEQYF. The nucleotide sequence is given as TGTGCCTGGAGTGCGCCCGGGAGGGCCTATATAGACGAGCAGTACTTC.